What follows is one T cell receptor beta chain and its context. The antigen is unknown. Exposure to brentuximab vedotin varied, and each patient had relapsed following autologous stem cell transplantation. This sample stems from a study of PD-1 blockade in classical Hodgkin lymphoma. For the study at large: Nivolumab dosed at 3 mg/kg went to patients intravenously every 2 weeks. Study-wide points: CD4+ TCR diversity, unlike CD8+, climbed significantly by C4D1. Complete responders' diversity at baseline resembled that of newly diagnosed patients.

Looked up from germline, CDR1 is MNHEY and CDR2 is SVGAGI. The CDR3 contains 15 residues. The V gene end was trimmed by 2 bases and the J gene end by 8 bases; junction bases not matched to a gene: 8. The table came from immunoSEQ multiplex PCR; TCRdb's copy has only in-frame clones and leaves some out. Of 55,000 to 80,000 clones in the sample, approximately 88% were seen once. This TCR derives from a human donor with classical Hodgkin lymphoma. The sequencing used peripheral blood mononuclear cells (PBMCs), collected at baseline. This chain links TRBV6-5 with TRBJ2-1, with 8 bases lining up with TRBD1. CDR3 sequence reads: CASSYTPTGAHEQFF. The CDR3 nucleotides read TGTGCCAGCAGTTACACGCCGACAGGGGCGCATGAGCAGTTCTTC.